In its sample, the clone carrying this T cell receptor beta chain was seen many times. This CDR3 comprises 14 residues. Germline V gene sequence: CDR1 WSHSY, CDR2 SAAADI. Germline trimming cut 6 bases from V and 3 bases from J; bases unmatched to any gene: 4. The sample belongs to a study of T-cell reconstitution after alpha-beta-depleted transplantation in children. During its preparation, the TCRbeta library received unique molecular identifiers. In TCRdb, the PCR reads were re-called with MiXCR into one record per CDR3 protein. This sample carries a few hundred thousand distinct CDR3 sequences, approximately 12% of them seen once, and the ten largest clones take 4.5% to 6%.

The starting material was PBMCs from the stem cell graft donor, obtained from the stem cell graft. The receptor was derived from a human donor who donated a stem cell graft to a child with combined immunodeficiency. The V call is TRBV10-2, the J call TRBJ2-7, with TRBD2 matching over 11 bases. The CDR3 protein is CASSTSGSFYEQYF. As DNA, the CDR3 is TGCGCCAGCAGCACTAGCGGGAGTTTCTACGAGCAGTACTTC.